This T cell receptor beta chain appears in the sequencing data of a study of CD8+ T cells in alopecia areata (dated by TCRdb to between 2018 and 2020). Regarding the complete study: High-throughput TCRbeta sequencing was used to examine T cell clonal expansion in alopecia areata in both the C3H/HeJ mouse model and human patients. Clonality in the scalp was compared among normal scalp (n=4), patchy alopecia areata scalp (n=8), and alopecia totalis/universalis scalp (n=8). On the human side, TCRbeta sequencing was run on scalp tissue and on sorted CD4+ and CD8+ peripheral blood T cells from healthy controls and from alopecia areata patients with either patchy or totalis/universalis disease. RNA came from the PAXgene miRNA kit for fixed scalp, the miRNeasy kit for PBMCs, and the RNeasy kit for mouse skin. immunoSEQ multiplex PCR using 35 Vbeta forward primers and 13 Jbeta reverse primers was used to amplify TCRbeta CDR3 regions. The research as a whole found: TCR sequences shared between patients were less clear than in mice, possibly partly because of HLA diversity in the patient population. Unlike mouse skin, which is dominated by gammadelta T cells, normal human skin has resident alphabeta T cells that are also sequenced, and this complicates analysis of the scalp TCR repertoire. Compared with normal scalp, lesional scalp, particularly in alopecia totalis/universalis, had higher clonality and more expanded CD8+ clones, which suggests antigenic drive.

Worth noting for this clone: Its recognized antigen is unknown. Base qualities are not provided; no much larger clone lies one nucleotide away.

PBMCs were isolated by density centrifugation and stained for CD3, CD4 and CD8, and CD4+ and CD8+ T cells were sorted on a FACSAria. Unaffected controls provided scalp biopsies and blood samples. The CDR3 spans 13 residues, from the cysteine through the phenylalanine. Just the 39-base CDR3 DNA is kept, in frame starting at base 1. CDR1 and CDR2 are read off the germline V gene as SGHRS and YFSETQ. V and J lose 0 bases and 3 bases, and a span of 7 bases separates them. The library relied on the immunoSEQ multiplex PCR assay. RNA was extracted from all samples and reverse transcribed into cDNA as template for TCR sequencing. First-strand cDNA was synthesized with SuperScript III using a 2:1 mix of oligo-dT and random hexamers. Amplification bias was assessed with a synthetic immune receptor repertoire, and residual bias was removed computationally. As for the original processing: Raw reads were preprocessed to remove errors, and CDR3 was defined by IMGT conventions from the conserved cysteine to phenylalanine. To get clonality, Shannon entropy was normalized by log2 of the number of productive unique TCRs and the result was subtracted from 1. CD4 or CD8 identity of scalp clones was inferred by cross-referencing scalp TCRbeta sequences with sorted blood CD4 and CD8 repertoires. The immuneACCESS repertoire file appears here via TCRdb, limited to in-frame rearrangements. These files lack a portion of the clones; in checked studies, under half of the deficit traces to unresolved V genes, and the cause of the others is not known. The V and J calls and clone size were taken over from that table, and D and trimming were inferred from the DNA. The sample table contains roughly 150,000 clones; only one count was recorded for about two thirds of them. The ten largest account for 30% to 45% of the sample.

The chain was built from TRBV5-1 and TRBJ2-7, with a weak D call of TRBD2 (5 bases match). The sequence derives from a human donor in good health. Sequencing was done on a sample of CD8+ T cells sorted from blood. The nucleotides read TGCGCCAGCAGCTTGGAACTAGTCTACGAGCAGTACTTC. Protein translation: CASSLELVYEQYF.